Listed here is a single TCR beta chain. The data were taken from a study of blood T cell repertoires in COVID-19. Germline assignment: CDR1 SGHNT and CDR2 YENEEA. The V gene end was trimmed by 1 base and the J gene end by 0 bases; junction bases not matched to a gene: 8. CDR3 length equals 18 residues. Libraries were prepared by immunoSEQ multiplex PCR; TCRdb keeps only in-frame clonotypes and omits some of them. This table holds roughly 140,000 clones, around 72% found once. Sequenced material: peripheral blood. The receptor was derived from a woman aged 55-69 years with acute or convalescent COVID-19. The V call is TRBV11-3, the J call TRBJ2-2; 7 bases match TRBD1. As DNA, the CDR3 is TGTGCCAGCAGCTTAGGGGGGTTGGGGACAGCGAACACCGGGGAGCTGTTTTTT. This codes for CASSLGGLGTANTGELFF.